What follows describes a single T cell receptor (beta chain). This entry belongs to a study of cytomegalovirus exposure and HLA in healthy donors. In the PCR, 60 Vbeta and 13 Jbeta primers were used. Method: immunoSEQ multiplex PCR; TCRdb's copy keeps in-frame clones and lacks some. The sample holds about 86,000 clones, over 75% seen once. The ends were cut back, 0 bases at V and 7 bases at J, with 11 bases in the middle. This CDR3 region has 13 residues. In germline, CDR1 is SGHRS, CDR2 YFSETQ. This clonotype was obtained from a male donor in good health and CMV-seropositive. The chain carries TRBV5-1 and TRBJ2-7; D unresolved. The specimen sequenced was PBMCs. CDR3 nucleotides: TGCGCCAGCAGCTTGGCCGCTCCAGGAGAGCAGTACTTC. The encoded protein is CASSLAAPGEQYF.